The present T cell receptor (beta chain) was sequenced within a study of T cells after yellow fever vaccination. Overall study results and limits: Most clones from primary vaccination resurfaced after the booster (about 95% CD4, about 91% CD8).

Generation of TCR cDNA used 5'RACE template switching (which added a universal primer site and UMIs). Each CDR3 protein is one row after TCRdb ran MiXCR on the 5' RACE reads. The data show some 30,000 distinct CDR3 sequences, roughly 4.5% seen once. This clonotype appeared many times. Antigen: not known. Germline lookup yields CDR1 MDHEN and CDR2 SYDVKM. The CDR3 runs to 16 residues. With 5 bases removed from V and 3 bases from J, the gap between germline ends came to 19 bases. The sequenced sample was CD8+ T cells sorted from PBMCs, obtained 5 days after the yellow fever booster vaccination. This clonotype was obtained from a man younger than 45 who received the YFV17D yellow fever vaccine. V is TRBV28 and J is TRBJ1-1; D is perhaps TRBD1 (6 bases). CDR3 loop: CASSRYRERLDTEAFF. In nucleotides, the CDR3 is TGTGCCAGCAGTCGCTACAGGGAGAGGTTGGACACTGAAGCTTTCTTT. The full variable domain, its missing parts supplied by reference TRBV28 and TRBJ1-1, is DVKVTQSSRYLVKRTGEKVFLECVQDMDHENMFWYRQDPGLGLRLIYFSYDVKMKEKGDIPEGYSVSREKKERFSLILESASTNQTSMYLCASSRYRERLDTEAFFGQGTRLTVV.